These T cell receptor beta chains were read from a single sample in a study of control samples from healthy donors and cancer patients. Assay: immunoSEQ multiplex PCR; the TCRdb copy retains only in-frame clones and omits some. The sample yields more than 150,000 clones, over 90% seen once. Material: blood. The receptors were gathered from a man in his fifties or sixties in good health. CDR3s include the opening cysteine and the closing phenylalanine or tryptophan. Fields, in order: CDR3 length, clone size, V gene, J gene, D gene, CDR3 protein, CDR3 DNA. D genes are given only for firm matches. Clone size appears in some rows only: once, few, many, or a class for an expanded clone.

17	NA	TRBV14	TRBJ2-1	TRBD2	CASSQDLAGGPGNEQFF	TGTGCCAGCAGCCAAGATTTAGCGGGAGGGCCGGGAAATGAGCAGTTCTTC
15	NA	TRBV18	TRBJ1-4	TRBD1	CASSTNRGGTEKLFF	TGTGCCAGCTCAACTAACAGGGGTGGAACTGAAAAACTGTTTTTT
17	NA	TRBV27	TRBJ1-1	NA	CASTPNPARDGNTEAFF	TGTGCCAGCACCCCTAACCCCGCTCGGGACGGGAACACTGAAGCTTTCTTT
14	NA	TRBV7-9	TRBJ1-4	NA	CASIPYATNEKLFF	TGTGCCAGCATCCCGTATGCAACTAATGAAAAACTGTTTTTT
15	once	TRBV19	TRBJ1-4	NA	CASSIDLHPREKLFF	TGTGCCAGTAGTATAGATCTTCACCCTCGGGAAAAACTGTTTTTT
15	NA	TRBV5-1	TRBJ2-7	NA	CASSLFTGLTYEQYF	TGCGCCAGCAGCTTGTTCACGGGCCTCACCTACGAGCAGTACTTC
14	NA	TRBV6-5	TRBJ2-5	TRBD2	CASSSGGTQETQYF	TGTGCCAGCAGTTCGGGAGGAACTCAAGAGACCCAGTACTTC
14	NA	TRBV6-5	TRBJ1-1	NA	CASSRRTANTEAFF	TGTGCCAGCAGCAGACGGACGGCGAACACTGAAGCTTTCTTT
12	NA	TRBV7-2	TRBJ2-4	NA	CASSLSGNIQYF	TGTGCCAGCAGCTTAAGTGGAAACATTCAGTACTTC
14	NA	TRBV3-1/TRBV3-2	TRBJ1-3	NA	CASSQVHSGNTIYF	TGTGCCAGCAGCCAGGTTCACTCTGGAAACACCATATATTTT
14	NA	TRBV9	TRBJ2-7	NA	CASSVEEGPYEQYF	TGTGCCAGCAGCGTAGAAGAGGGACCCTACGAGCAGTACTTC
15	once	TRBV3-1/TRBV3-2	TRBJ1-1	TRBD1	CASRTRTGGYTEAFF	TGTGCCAGCAGAACCAGGACAGGCGGGTACACTGAAGCTTTCTTT
17	NA	TRBV28	TRBJ1-5	TRBD1	CASSKRGWTGGDQPQHF	TGTGCCAGCAGTAAACGCGGGTGGACAGGGGGCGATCAGCCCCAGCATTTT
15	NA	TRBV2	TRBJ1-3	NA	CASSVGQISGNTIYF	TGTGCCAGCAGTGTTGGACAGATCTCTGGAAACACCATATATTTT
16	NA	TRBV19	TRBJ2-2	NA	CASTLGVAANTGELFF	TGTGCCAGTACCCTCGGGGTAGCGGCGAACACCGGGGAGCTGTTTTTT
15	NA	TRBV5-1	TRBJ2-3	NA	CASSPTELRTDTQYF	TGCGCCAGCAGCCCGACAGAATTACGTACAGATACGCAGTATTTT
15	NA	TRBV7-2	TRBJ2-5	TRBD2	CASSVGLAGRETQYF	TGTGCCAGCAGCGTGGGACTAGCGGGAAGAGAGACCCAGTACTTC
18	NA	TRBV30	TRBJ2-1	NA	CAWSFIPYTSRSYNEQFF	TGTGCCTGGAGTTTCATCCCCTACACTAGTAGGTCCTACAATGAGCAGTTCTTC
16	once	TRBV18	TRBJ1-3	TRBD1	CASSKGQGWSGHTIYF	TGTGCCAGCTCAAAGGGACAGGGTTGGTCCGGCCACACCATATATTTT
13	NA	TRBV30	TRBJ1-2	TRBD1	CAWSRQGPYGYTF	TGTGCCTGGAGTCGACAGGGACCCTATGGCTACACCTTC
18	once	TRBV27	TRBJ2-1	TRBD2	CASSPPPTSGRFYNEQFF	TGTGCCAGCAGTCCCCCGCCAACTAGCGGGAGGTTTTACAATGAGCAGTTCTTC
13	NA	TRBV28	TRBJ2-7	TRBD1	CASSSQGSYEQYF	TGTGCCAGCAGCTCACAGGGGTCCTACGAGCAGTACTTC
12	NA	TRBV20-1	TRBJ2-7	NA	CSASYSGYEQYF	TGCAGTGCCAGTTATAGCGGTTACGAGCAGTACTTC
17	NA	TRBV30	TRBJ1-5	TRBD1	CAWSSDRGTYSNQPQHF	TGTGCCTGGAGTTCGGACAGGGGAACGTATAGCAATCAGCCCCAGCATTTT
13	NA	TRBV7-2	TRBJ1-6	NA	CASSLSYNSPLHF	TGTGCCAGCAGCTTGAGCTATAATTCACCCCTCCACTTT
15	NA	TRBV28	TRBJ2-7	NA	CASSSGHLISYEQYF	TGTGCCAGCAGTTCGGGACACCTCATCTCCTACGAGCAGTACTTC
15	NA	TRBV15	TRBJ1-1	NA	CATSRDLRVGTEAFF	TGTGCCACCAGCAGAGATTTAAGGGTGGGGACTGAAGCTTTCTTT
14	once	TRBV19	TRBJ2-5	NA	CASSMARARETQYF	TGTGCCAGTAGTATGGCCAGGGCGAGGGAGACCCAGTACTTC
13	NA	TRBV6-6	TRBJ1-4	NA	CASRRTESSGAFF	TGTGCCAGCCGAAGGACAGAGTCCTCAGGAGCGTTTTTT
14	few	TRBV28	TRBJ2-7	NA	CASSSRRENYEQYF	TGTGCCAGCAGTTCCCGACGGGAGAACTACGAGCAGTACTTC
15	NA	TRBV13	TRBJ2-7	NA	CASSLQGGASYEQYF	TGTGCCAGCAGCTTGCAGGGTGGTGCATCCTACGAGCAGTACTTC
15	NA	TRBV3-1/TRBV3-2	TRBJ2-1	TRBD2	CASSQDAGRYNEQFF	TGTGCCAGCAGCCAAGATGCCGGGAGGTACAATGAGCAGTTCTTC
15	NA	TRBV4-1	TRBJ1-1	TRBD1	CASSLKQGMNTEAFF	TGCGCCAGCAGCCTCAAACAGGGGATGAACACTGAAGCTTTCTTT
14	NA	TRBV28	TRBJ1-6	TRBD1	CASRKTGRVSPLHF	TGTGCCAGCAGAAAGACAGGGAGGGTCTCACCCCTCCACTTT
15	NA	TRBV6-5	TRBJ1-1	NA	CASTRTPRSYTEAFF	TGTGCCAGCACGAGGACCCCCCGGAGTTACACTGAAGCTTTCTTT
14	NA	TRBV11-2	TRBJ1-2	NA	CASSLEGLNYGYTF	TGTGCCAGCAGCTTAGAGGGACTGAACTATGGCTACACCTTC
16	NA	TRBV25-1	TRBJ2-1	TRBD2	CASTRASGITYNEQFF	TGTGCCAGCACGCGCGCTAGCGGGATCACCTACAATGAGCAGTTCTTC
16	NA	TRBV29-1	TRBJ2-1	TRBD2	CSVPGLAVSSYNEQFF	TGCAGCGTACCCGGACTAGCGGTTAGCTCCTACAATGAGCAGTTCTTC
14	NA	TRBV24-1	TRBJ2-2	TRBD2	CATSGRGNTGELFF	TGTGCCACTTCAGGGAGGGGGAACACCGGGGAGCTGTTTTTT
13	NA	TRBV6-5	TRBJ2-7	TRBD1	CASGRTGGYEQYF	TGTGCCAGCGGGAGGACAGGGGGCTACGAGCAGTACTTC
16	NA	TRBV27	TRBJ1-5	NA	CASSPPGPGSNQPQHF	TGTGCCAGCAGTCCCCCCGGTCCTGGGAGCAATCAGCCCCAGCATTTT
12	NA	TRBV6-5	TRBJ1-1	TRBD1	CASSSGGTEAFF	TGTGCCAGCAGTTCAGGGGGTACTGAAGCTTTCTTT
14	NA	TRBV3-1/TRBV3-2	TRBJ1-6	NA	CASSHREYNSPLHF	TGTGCCAGCAGTCACAGGGAATACAATTCACCCCTCCACTTT
15	few	TRBV28	TRBJ1-5	NA	CASSLSRGRNQPQHF	TGTGCCAGCAGTTTGAGCAGGGGTCGCAATCAGCCCCAGCATTTT
14	NA	TRBV4-1	TRBJ2-5	TRBD1	CASSPDREVKTQYF	TGCGCCAGCAGCCCGGACAGGGAGGTAAAGACCCAGTACTTC
14	NA	TRBV15	TRBJ1-5	NA	CATSRAVTGQPQHF	TGTGCCACCAGCCGAGCGGTAACGGGTCAGCCCCAGCATTTT
17	NA	TRBV19	TRBJ1-5	TRBD1	CASSNRGRGYSNQPQHF	TGTGCCAGTAGTAACAGGGGGCGGGGGTATAGCAATCAGCCCCAGCATTTT
13	NA	TRBV7-2	TRBJ2-5	NA	CASSLSGMETQYF	TGTGCCAGCAGCTTATCAGGGATGGAGACCCAGTACTTC
15	NA	TRBV18	TRBJ1-5	TRBD1	CASSPDGQGNQPQHF	TGTGCCAGCTCACCAGACGGACAGGGGAATCAGCCCCAGCATTTT
13	NA	TRBV5-6	TRBJ2-1	TRBD1	CASSWDRDDEQFF	TGTGCCAGCAGCTGGGACAGGGACGATGAGCAGTTCTTC
15	NA	TRBV30	TRBJ2-5	NA	CAWGIGSGNQETQYF	TGTGCCTGGGGGATAGGTAGCGGCAACCAAGAGACCCAGTACTTC
12	NA	TRBV11-2	TRBJ2-3	NA	CASSWDIDTQYF	TGTGCCAGCAGCTGGGACATCGATACGCAGTATTTT